This TCR beta chain was profiled in a study of control samples from healthy donors and cancer patients. CDR1 and CDR2 from the germline V gene are MNHEY and SVGAGI. The CDR3 sequence is 12 residues long. V was clipped by 6 bases and J by 8 bases, with 13 bases between them. Assay: immunoSEQ multiplex PCR; the TCRdb copy retains only in-frame clones and omits some. The sample includes fewer than 500,000 clones, around 90% of them seen just once. J is TRBJ1-1 and V is TRBV6-5; D is possibly TRBD1 (6 bases). Sequences were obtained from PBMCs. This receptor was taken from a man in his forties or fifties with head and neck cancer. This CDR3 reads CASRAGTLEAFF. CDR3 coding DNA: TGTGCCAGCAGGGCAGGGACACTGGAAGCTTTCTTT.